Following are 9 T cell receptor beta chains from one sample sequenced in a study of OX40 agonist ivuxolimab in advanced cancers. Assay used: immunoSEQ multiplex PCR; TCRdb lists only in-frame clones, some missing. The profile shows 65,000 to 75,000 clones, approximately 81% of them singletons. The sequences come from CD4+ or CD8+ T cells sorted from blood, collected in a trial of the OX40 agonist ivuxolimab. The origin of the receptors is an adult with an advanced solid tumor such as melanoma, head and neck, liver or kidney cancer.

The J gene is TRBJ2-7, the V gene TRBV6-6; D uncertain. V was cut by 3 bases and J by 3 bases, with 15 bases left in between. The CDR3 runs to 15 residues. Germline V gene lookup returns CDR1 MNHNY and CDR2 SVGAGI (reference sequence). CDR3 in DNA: TGTGCCAGCAGTTATGGTCCGGGCGGAAACTACGAGCAGTACTTC. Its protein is CASSYGPGGNYEQYF.

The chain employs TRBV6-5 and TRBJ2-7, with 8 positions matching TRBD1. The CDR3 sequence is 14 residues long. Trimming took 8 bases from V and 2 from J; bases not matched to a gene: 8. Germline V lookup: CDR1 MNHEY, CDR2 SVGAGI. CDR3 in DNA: TGTGCCAGCTCCCGGGCAGGGGGCCCCTACGAGCAGTACTTC. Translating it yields CASSRAGGPYEQYF.

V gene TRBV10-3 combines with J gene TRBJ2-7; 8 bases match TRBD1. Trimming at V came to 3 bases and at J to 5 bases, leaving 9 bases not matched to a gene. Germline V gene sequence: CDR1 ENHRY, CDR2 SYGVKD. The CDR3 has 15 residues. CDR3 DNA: TGTGCCATCAGTGACCTTGGACAGGGTAGCGACGAGCAGTACTTC. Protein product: CAISDLGQGSDEQYF.

The CDR3 coding sequence is TGTGCCACGCACAGGGGGCCAGACTATGGCTACACCTTC. It codes for CATHRGPDYGYTF. The rearrangement uses TRBV5-6 and TRBJ1-2; 9 nucleotides align to TRBD1. V shed 9 bases and J 3 bases; nucleotides not matched to a gene: 6. This CDR3 has 13 amino acids. In germline, CDR1 is SGHDT, CDR2 YYEEEE.

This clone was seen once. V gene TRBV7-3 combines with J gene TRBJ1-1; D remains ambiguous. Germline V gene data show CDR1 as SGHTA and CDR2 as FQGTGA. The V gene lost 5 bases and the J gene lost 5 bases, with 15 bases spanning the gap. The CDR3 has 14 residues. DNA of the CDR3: TGTGCCAGCAGCCCCCTCGGAGGCGGGACTGAAGCTTTCTTT. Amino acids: CASSPLGGGTEAFF. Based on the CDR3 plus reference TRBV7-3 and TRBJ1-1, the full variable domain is GAGVSQTPSNKVTEKGKYVELRCDPISGHTALYWYRQSLGQGPEFLIYFQGTGAADDSGLPNDRFFAVRPEGSVSTLKIQRTERGDSAVYLCASSPLGGGTEAFFGQGTRLTVV.

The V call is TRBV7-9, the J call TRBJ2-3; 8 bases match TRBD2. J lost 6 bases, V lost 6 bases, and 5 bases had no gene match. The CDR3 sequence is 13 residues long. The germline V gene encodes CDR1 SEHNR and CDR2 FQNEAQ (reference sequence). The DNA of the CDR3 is TGTGCCAGCAGTTTCGGGGGGGACGATACGCAGTATTTT. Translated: CASSFGGDDTQYF.

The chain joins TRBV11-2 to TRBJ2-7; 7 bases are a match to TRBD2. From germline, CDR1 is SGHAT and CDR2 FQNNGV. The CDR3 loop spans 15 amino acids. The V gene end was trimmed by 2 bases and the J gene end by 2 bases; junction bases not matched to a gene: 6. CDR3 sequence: CASSLSGTIPYEQYF. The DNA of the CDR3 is TGTGCCAGCAGCTTAAGCGGGACTATTCCCTACGAGCAGTACTTC.

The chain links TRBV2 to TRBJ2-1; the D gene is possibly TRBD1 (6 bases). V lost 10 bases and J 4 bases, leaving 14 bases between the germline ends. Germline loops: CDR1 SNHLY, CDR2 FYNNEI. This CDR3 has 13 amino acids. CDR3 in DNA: TGTGCCACCCAACAGGGTTTGTACAATGAGCAGTTCTTC. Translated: CATQQGLYNEQFF. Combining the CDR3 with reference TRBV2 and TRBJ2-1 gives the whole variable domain EPEVTQTPSHQVTQMGQEVILRCVPISNHLYFYWYRQILGQKVEFLVSFYNNEISEKSEIFDDQFSVERPDGSNFTLKIRSTKLEDSAMYFCATQQGLYNEQFFGPGTRLTVL.

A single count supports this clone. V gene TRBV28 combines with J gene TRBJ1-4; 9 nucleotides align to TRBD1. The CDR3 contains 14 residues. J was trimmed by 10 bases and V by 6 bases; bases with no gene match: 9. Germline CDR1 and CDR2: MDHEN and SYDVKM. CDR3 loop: CASRRTGVAGKLFF. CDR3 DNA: TGTGCCAGCAGGAGGACAGGGGTAGCTGGAAAACTGTTTTTT.